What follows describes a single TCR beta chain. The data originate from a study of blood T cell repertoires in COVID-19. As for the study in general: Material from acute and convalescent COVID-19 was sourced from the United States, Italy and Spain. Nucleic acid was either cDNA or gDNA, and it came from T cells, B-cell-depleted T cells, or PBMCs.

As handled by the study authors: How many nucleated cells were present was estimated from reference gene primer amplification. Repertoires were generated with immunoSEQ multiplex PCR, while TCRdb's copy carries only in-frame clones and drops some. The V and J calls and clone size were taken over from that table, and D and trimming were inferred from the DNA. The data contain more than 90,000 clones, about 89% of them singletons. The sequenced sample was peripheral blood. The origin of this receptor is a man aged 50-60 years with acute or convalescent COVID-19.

The CDR3 DNA reads as TGTGCCAGCAGTTTTAAGGTTTGGGAGACTAGCGAAATCAATGAGCAGTTCTTC. It yields the protein CASSFKVWETSEINEQFF. The gene calls are TRBV28 and TRBJ2-1; TRBD2 matches at 8 bases. Trimming took 3 bases from V and 6 from J; bases not matched to a gene: 16. Germline V lookup: CDR1 MDHEN, CDR2 SYDVKM. This CDR3 region has 18 residues. The full variable domain, with the rest looked up from reference TRBV28 and TRBJ2-1, is DVKVTQSSRYLVKRTGEKVFLECVQDMDHENMFWYRQDPGLGLRLIYFSYDVKMKEKGDIPEGYSVSREKKERFSLILESASTNQTSMYLCASSFKVWETSEINEQFFGPGTRLTVL.